The 12 T cell receptor beta chains listed next were all sequenced from one sample in a study of blood T cell repertoires in COVID-19. Measured with immunoSEQ multiplex PCR; TCRdb has only the in-frame clones, and not every one. The data contain about 350,000 clones, approximately 89% of them seen just once; the ten biggest clones take up roughly 4%. Sequencing was carried out using peripheral blood. Receptors originate from a woman in her sixties or seventies with COVID-19, enrolled during active disease.

V is TRBV5-1 and J is TRBJ2-1; TRBD1 aligns across 9 bases. The junction had 6 bases not matched to a gene; V was cut back by 1 base and J by 4 bases. Germline assignment: CDR1 SGHRS and CDR2 YFSETQ. The CDR3 is 16 residues long. The DNA for the CDR3 is TGCGCCAGCAGCTTGTTAGGGACAGGGAGATACAATGAGCAGTTCTTC. Protein sequence: CASSLLGTGRYNEQFF.

The rearrangement uses TRBV5-1 and TRBJ1-2; 7 nucleotides match TRBD1. Germline V gene data show CDR1 as SGHRS and CDR2 as YFSETQ. The CDR3 is 16 residues long. Trimming removed 0 bases from V and 8 bases from J; junction bases left unmatched: 13. The CDR3 reads CASSLGMKGAVQGYTF. CDR3 coding DNA: TGCGCCAGCAGCTTGGGTATGAAGGGGGCCGTGCAAGGCTACACCTTC.

This clone was found a few times. The J gene is TRBJ2-7, the V gene TRBV6-2 or TRBV6-3; 9 nucleotides match TRBD2. The CDR3 is 15 amino acids. Trimming cost V 0 bases and J 5 bases; bases outside gene matches: 5. In germline, CDR1 is MNHEY, CDR2 SVGEGT. This chain's CDR3 is CASSYSWRGGHEQYF. DNA for the CDR3: TGTGCCAGCAGTTACTCGTGGCGGGGGGGCCACGAGCAGTACTTC.

The chain employs TRBV7-2 and TRBJ2-3; 9 nucleotides line up with TRBD2. The CDR3 has 14 amino acids. V lost 5 bases to trimming and J lost 8 bases; unmatched junction nucleotides: 8. Germline values: CDR1 SGHTA, CDR2 FQGNSA. CDR3 bases: TGTGCCAGCAGCCAGGGACTAGCTATGGCTACGCAGTATTTT. Translating gives CASSQGLAMATQYF.

The rearrangement joins TRBV6-5 to TRBJ1-1, with TRBD1 identical over 7 bases. V gave up 6 bases and J gave up 11 bases; unmatched junction bases: 6. The CDR3 spans 11 residues. From germline, CDR1 is MNHEY and CDR2 SVGAGI. The DNA for the CDR3 is TGTGCCAGCAGAGGGGGCTCGTACGCTTTCTTT. It encodes CASRGGSYAFF.

The CDR3, as DNA: TGTGCCAGCAGCCCGCGGGGGCGGGAGACCCAGTACTTC. Translating gives CASSPRGRETQYF. This rearrangement joins TRBV7-6 to TRBJ2-5; D is perhaps TRBD2 (7 bases). CDR1 is SGHVS, CDR2 FNYEAQ, per germline. The CDR3 totals 13 residues. Trimming left V 5 bases short and J 5 bases short, with 12 bases between. The variable domain in full, completed from reference TRBV7-6 and TRBJ2-5, reads GAGVSQSPRYKVTKRGQDVALRCDPISGHVSLYWYRQALGQGPEFLTYFNYEAQQDKSGLPNDRFSAERPEGSISTLTIQRTEQRDSAMYRCASSPRGRETQYFGPGTRLLVL.

This clone was detected many times. This sequence joins TRBV7-9 and TRBJ2-7, with 12 bases aligning to TRBD2. The CDR3 covers 18 residues. The V and J ends lost 5 bases and 2 bases, in that order; junction bases with no gene match: 13. The germline gives CDR1 SEHNR, CDR2 FQNEAQ (reference sequence). Here the CDR3 DNA reads TGTGCCAGCAGCCCCGGACTAGCGGGGCACTATATGACCTACGAGCAGTACTTC. This gives the protein CASSPGLAGHYMTYEQYF.

This chain joins TRBV14 and TRBJ1-2; D perhaps matches TRBD1 (5 bases). Germline values: CDR1 SGHDN, CDR2 FVKESK. This CDR3 has 16 residues. The V gene lost 4 bases and the J gene lost 3 bases, with 18 bases spanning the gap. DNA for the CDR3: TGTGCCAGCAGCCGAAGACCGTCGGGGGGGGACTATGGCTACACCTTC. It translates to CASSRRPSGGDYGYTF.

The V call is TRBV7-8, the J call TRBJ1-1, with TRBD1 matching 12 bases. The CDR3 has 16 amino acids. Germline trimming cut 5 bases from V and 6 bases from J; bases unmatched to any gene: 10. The germline gives CDR1 SGHVS, CDR2 FQNEAQ. The CDR3 region has the DNA TGTGCCAGCAGCCTCGTCCCGGGACAGGGGGCGGCTGAAGCTTTCTTT. As protein: CASSLVPGQGAAEAFF.

The chain recombines TRBV7-9 with TRBJ2-7, with 11 nucleotides matching TRBD2. The CDR3 spans 15 residues. With 5 bases clipped from V and 6 bases from J, the junction kept 9 bases outside the gene matches. Germline V CDR1 and CDR2: SEHNR, FQNEAQ (reference sequence). DNA of the CDR3: TGTGCCAGCAGCGGAATCCTAGCGGGGGGTGCCGAGCAGTACTTC. Translated: CASSGILAGGAEQYF.

This chain uses TRBV2 with TRBJ1-6, with a tentative D call TRBD1 (6 bases). V was clipped by 7 bases and J by 7 bases, with 20 bases between them. The CDR3 covers 16 residues. Germline CDR1 and CDR2: SNHLY and FYNNEI. CDR3 sequence reads: CASTPRRAQGNSPLHF. CDR3 coding DNA: TGTGCCAGCACCCCCCGACGCGCGCAGGGGAATTCACCCCTCCACTTT.

The rearrangement uses TRBV19 and TRBJ2-5, with 11 bases matching TRBD1. In germline, CDR1 is LNHDA, CDR2 SQIVND (reference sequence). The V and J ends lost 10 bases and 5 bases, in that order; junction bases with no gene match: 9. The CDR3 extends over 14 amino acids. CDR3 sequence (DNA): TGTGCCACTTCGGACAGGGGGCGGTATGAGACCCAGTACTTC. It is translated as CATSDRGRYETQYF.